Following are 10 T cell receptor beta chains from one sample sequenced in a study of T cells in Graves' hyperthyroidism and ophthalmopathy. Amplified regions were TCR beta CDR3 sequences from RNA transcripts. With the HTBI primer set, the TCR CDR3 went through a first round of RT-PCR. In TCRdb, the multiplex PCR reads were re-called with MiXCR into one record per CDR3 protein. The data show 500,000 to 650,000 distinct CDR3 sequences, approximately 14% seen once. Sequencing was done on a sample of blood. The source is a woman between 40 and 50 years old with Graves' hyperthyroidism.

There are many counts of this clonotype. This chain joins TRBV18 and TRBJ1-3, with 7 nucleotides matching TRBD1. The ends lost 2 bases at V and 11 bases at J; junction bases unmatched: 9. Per germline, CDR1 KGHSH and CDR2 LQKENI. The CDR3 is 14 amino acids. Here the CDR3 DNA reads TGTGCCAGCTCACCATTTCCGGGACAGTTCCCCATATATTTT. This sequence encodes CASSPFPGQFPIYF.

This clonotype was observed a few times. The CDR3 protein is CASSLAPGQFNEQFF. CDR3 in DNA: TGTGCCAGCAGCTTAGCACCGGGACAGTTCAATGAGCAGTTCTTC. V is TRBV7-9 and J is TRBJ2-1; 7 bases are a match to TRBD1. The CDR3 totals 15 residues. Per germline, CDR1 SEHNR and CDR2 FQNEAQ (reference sequence). V shed 0 bases, J shed 6 bases, and the junction held 5 bases outside the gene matches.

This clonotype was seen many times. The chain is built from TRBV5-1 and TRBJ1-1; D is perhaps TRBD1 (6 bases). Per the germline V gene, CDR1 is SGHRS and CDR2 is YFSETQ. Deletions cut 3 bases from V and 2 bases from J, with 14 bases between. This CDR3 has 15 amino acids. This chain's CDR3 is CASSSSTGRNTEAFF. The CDR3 DNA sequence: TGCGCCAGCAGCTCCTCCACAGGGCGAAACACTGAAGCTTTCTTT.

This clonotype was picked up many times. The V gene is TRBV27, the J gene TRBJ2-7, with D perhaps matching TRBD2 (6 bases). Germline V gives CDR1 MNHEY, CDR2 SMNVEV (reference sequence). Trimming took 3 bases from V and 2 from J, leaving 14 bases between them. The CDR3 is 15 amino acids. The CDR3 nucleotides are TGTGCCAGCAGTTTTAAGGAGGGAGAACCCTACGAGCAGTACTTC. This translates into CASSFKEGEPYEQYF.

In this sample, this clonotype turned up many times. V gene TRBV30 combines with J gene TRBJ2-1, with D tentatively TRBD2 (5 bases). CDR1 and CDR2 (germline): GTSNPN, SVGIG (reference sequence). This CDR3 has 14 amino acids. V shed 6 bases and J shed 6 bases, with 18 bases lying between them. The chain's CDR3 is CACLLGSSRNEQFF. For the CDR3, the DNA is TGTGCCTGTTTATTAGGGTCTAGCCGCAATGAGCAGTTCTTC.

Ten or more counts support this clonotype. The chain joins TRBV2 to TRBJ1-5; possible D gene TRBD1, 5 bases. Germline CDR1 and CDR2: SNHLY and FYNNEI. The CDR3 runs 14 residues. V lost 2 bases and J 4 bases, leaving 9 bases between the germline ends. CDR3 bases: TGTGCCAGCAGTGAAAGGGCAGGGAATCAGCCCCAGCATTTT. Encoded protein: CASSERAGNQPQHF. The full variable domain, rest sourced from reference TRBV2 and TRBJ1-5, is EPEVTQTPSHQVTQMGQEVILRCVPISNHLYFYWYRQILGQKVEFLVSFYNNEISEKSEIFDDQFSVERPDGSNFTLKIRSTKLEDSAMYFCASSERAGNQPQHFGDGTRLSIL.

In its sample, this clonotype was seen many times. The CDR3 nucleotides are TGTGCCAGTAGTAAAGGGGGCAAGACTCCTACTAGGGAGCAGTACTTC. It is translated as CASSKGGKTPTREQYF. This chain connects TRBV19 to TRBJ2-7; 7 nucleotides agree with TRBD1. Germline V gene sequence: CDR1 LNHDA, CDR2 SQIVND (reference sequence). The CDR3 runs to 16 residues. With V trimmed by 4 bases and J by 7 bases, 16 bases remained unmatched.

This clonotype was recorded at least ten times. This chain joins TRBV2 and TRBJ2-3; D ambiguous. CDR1 and CDR2 (germline): SNHLY, FYNNEI. The CDR3 is made up of 13 amino acids. The ends were cut back, 4 bases at V and 5 bases at J, with 10 bases in the middle. The CDR3: CASSVLRLDTQYF. CDR3 nucleotides: TGTGCCAGCAGTGTTTTACGATTAGATACGCAGTATTTT.

This clonotype was counted only a few times. V is TRBV7-9 and J is TRBJ2-4; 9 nucleotides line up with TRBD1. The CDR3 is 14 residues long. The V and J ends lost 3 bases and 7 bases, in that order; junction bases with no gene match: 4. Germline V gene sequence: CDR1 SEHNR, CDR2 FQNEAQ (reference sequence). The CDR3 DNA reads as TGTGCCAGCAGCTTGGACAGGGGTATCAACATTCAGTACTTC. It specifies CASSLDRGINIQYF.

A few counts support this clonotype. The chain couples TRBV5-1 to TRBJ2-7; D unresolved. V was pared by 3 bases and J by 2 bases, with 15 bases between. Germline V lookup: CDR1 SGHRS, CDR2 YFSETQ. This CDR3 is built from 15 residues. CDR3 residues: CASSSEPGVAYEQYF. As DNA, the CDR3 is TGCGCCAGCAGCTCCGAACCTGGGGTGGCCTACGAGCAGTACTTC.